Each of the 21 T cell receptor beta chains below was sequenced from the same sample in a study of T cells in women clearing cervical HPV infection. Generated by immunoSEQ multiplex PCR, the TCRdb table keeps only in-frame clones and is missing some. The table lists 23,000 or so clones. Material for sequencing was blood buffy coat. Every receptor here comes from a woman aged 18 to 75 with a cervical HPV16 infection that either progressed to CIN3+ or cleared (not recorded which).

Concerning this clone itself: The read terminates 3 residues before the CDR3 end, so the remaining end is supplied by the germline J gene. This chain connects TRBV18 to TRBJ2-3; TRBD2 matches 7 bases. The CDR3 is made up of 11 amino acids. CDR1 is KGHSH, CDR2 LQKENI, per germline. The covered CDR3 bases are TGTGCCAGCTTGGAGCGGGGCACG. Its translation is CASLERGT. The CDR3 in its entirety is CASLERGTQYF.

On this clone itself: The read ends 3 residues early relative to the CDR3; the germline J gene fills the gap. J is TRBJ1-6 and V is TRBV20-1, with TRBD1 identical over 8 bases. This CDR3 spans 15 amino acids. Trimming removed 0 bases from V and 10 bases from J; junction bases left unmatched: 8. Germline V gene data show CDR1 as DFQATT and CDR2 as SNEGSKA (reference sequence). The CDR3 sequence is CSARELSGGKSPLHF. CDR3 DNA, as far as it was read: TGCAGTGCTAGAGAGTTGTCAGGGGGCAAGTCACCC.

As regards this clone: Sequencing ends 3 residues short of the CDR3 end; the germline J gene provides the rest. The chain employs TRBV7-9 and TRBJ1-1; a possible D gene is TRBD1 (5 bases). V lost 8 bases and J 5 bases, leaving 12 bases between the germline ends. There are 12 residues in the CDR3. CDR1 is SEHNR, CDR2 FQNEAQ, per germline (reference sequence). This CDR3 is CASGIGGTEAFF. Partial CDR3 DNA: TGTGCCAGCGGCATCGGGGGGACTGAA.

Concerning this clone itself: The read ends 3 residues before the CDR3 terminus; that terminus is restored from the germline J gene. This chain uses TRBV5-1 with TRBJ1-5, with D perhaps matching TRBD1 (6 bases). The V end was cut by 2 bases, the J end by 7 bases, with 10 bases between. CDR1 SGHRS and CDR2 YFSETQ come from the germline V gene. The CDR3 is 13 residues long. Partial CDR3 DNA: TGCGCCAGCAGCTTTAATACAGGGCAGCCC. Translating it yields CASSFNTGQP. The CDR3 reads in full as CASSFNTGQPQHF.

With regard to this clone: The read falls 3 residues short of the CDR3 end, and the missing part is taken from the germline J gene. V and J are TRBV20-1 and TRBJ2-7, with D maybe TRBD2 (6 bases). The V gene lost 1 base and the J gene lost 2 bases, with 12 bases spanning the gap. This CDR3 is built from 14 residues. Germline CDR1 DFQATT, CDR2 SNEGSKA (reference sequence). CDR3 DNA, as far as it was read: TGCAGTGCTAGAGCGGCGGGACTTACCTACGAG. Protein: CSARAAGLTYE. The CDR3 in its entirety is CSARAAGLTYEQYF.

As regards this clone: The CDR3 goes on 3 residues after the read ends, and that part is filled in from the germline J gene. The chain carries TRBV29-1 and TRBJ2-5; 7 bases align to TRBD2. Per germline, CDR1 SQVTM and CDR2 ANQGSEA. The CDR3 contains 15 residues. V lost 0 bases and J lost 4; bases outside the gene matches: 8. CDR3 sequence reads: CSVEDLRGGAETQYF. The sequenced CDR3 bases are TGCAGCGTTGAAGATCTCCGCGGGGGTGCAGAGACC. Drawing the rest from reference TRBV29-1 and TRBJ2-5, the complete variable domain is SAVISQKPSRDICQRGTSLTIQCQVDSQVTMMFWYRQQPGQSLTLIATANQGSEATYESGFVIDKFPISRPNLTFSTLTVSNMSPEDSSIYLCSVEDLRGGAETQYFGPGTRLLVL.

The CDR3 DNA, read in part, is TGTGCCAGCTCACCGGACAGGTCAACTAATGAAAAA. Encoded protein: CASSPDRSTNEK. The full CDR3 reads CASSPDRSTNEKLFF. This chain links TRBV18 with TRBJ1-4, with TRBD1 identical over 7 bases. The sequenced fragment ends 3 residues before the CDR3 boundary, so the rest is inferred from the germline J gene. Per germline, CDR1 KGHSH and CDR2 LQKENI. Trimming at V came to 3 bases and at J to 0 bases, leaving 1 base not matched to a gene. CDR3 length: 15 amino acids. The whole variable domain, filled in from reference TRBV18 and TRBJ1-4, reads NAGVMQNPRHLVRRRGQEARLRCSPMKGHSHVYWYRQLPEEGLKFMVYLQKENIIDESGMPKERFSAEFPKEGPSILRIQQVVRGDSAAYFCASSPDRSTNEKLFFGSGTQLSVL.

Regarding this clone: Read data end 3 residues before the CDR3 end; the end is taken from the germline J gene. The chain has TRBV6-2 or TRBV6-3 and TRBJ1-4, with TRBD1 as a possible D gene (6 bases). Germline-derived CDR1 and CDR2 are MNHEY and SVGEGT. Trimming shortened V by 6 bases and J by 8 bases, and 13 bases separated the two germline ends. The CDR3 is made up of 13 amino acids. The DNA read from the CDR3 is TGTGCCAGCAGCCCACAGGGTTGGGAAAAA. Protein product: CASSPQGWEK. The entire CDR3 is CASSPQGWEKLFF.

Notes on this clone: The read is 3 residues too short to cover the CDR3 end, so that end is filled in from the germline J gene. The chain couples TRBV7-9 to TRBJ2-2; weak D call: TRBD1 (5 bases). The CDR3 extends over 13 amino acids. Trimming stripped 2 bases from V and 10 bases from J, with 11 bases between. Per the germline V gene, CDR1 is SEHNR and CDR2 is FQNEAQ (reference sequence). This CDR3 is CASSLTGGAELFF. The CDR3 DNA, read in part, is TGTGCCAGCAGCTTAACAGGCGGAGCGGAG.

The sequenced CDR3 bases are TGTGCCACTTGGGCTGCCGACAGGATTTTATCACCC. Its translation: CATWAADRILSP. The CDR3, in full, reads CATWAADRILSPLHF. This chain joins TRBV28 and TRBJ1-6, with D possibly matching TRBD1 (6 bases). The read ends 3 residues shy of where the CDR3 ends; the end is completed using the germline J gene. V was trimmed by 10 bases and J by 10 bases, leaving 23 bases between them. CDR3 length: 15 amino acids. Germline V gene sequence: CDR1 MDHEN, CDR2 SYDVKM. The variable domain in full, with the rest retrieved from reference TRBV28 and TRBJ1-6, is DVKVTQSSRYLVKRTGEKVFLECVQDMDHENMFWYRQDPGLGLRLIYFSYDVKMKEKGDIPEGYSVSREKKERFSLILESASTNQTSMYLCATWAADRILSPLHFGNGTRLTVT.

On this clone: Coverage ceases 3 residues before the CDR3 finishes, and the germline J gene fills in the end. This chain joins TRBV6-2 or TRBV6-3 and TRBJ2-3, with D possibly TRBD1 on 6 matching bases. The CDR3 sequence is 16 residues long. Germline V gene data show CDR1 as MNHEY and CDR2 as SVGEGT. The CDR3 sequence is CASTQGFPDTNQPQYF. The sequenced part of the CDR3 DNA is TGTGCCAGCACCCAGGGGTTTCCGGACACCAATCAGCCG.

Comment on this clone: The CDR3 is cut off 3 residues early in the read; its end comes from the germline J gene. The chain couples TRBV6-2 or TRBV6-3 to TRBJ2-7; D perhaps matches TRBD2 (6 bases). With 2 bases removed from V and 4 bases from J, the gap between germline ends came to 18 bases. CDR3 length equals 16 residues. Germline V lookup: CDR1 MNHEY, CDR2 SVGEGT. The chain's CDR3 is CASSYPAWRGRYEQYF. The part of the CDR3 DNA that was read is TGTGCCAGCAGTTACCCCGCCTGGAGGGGAAGGTACGAG.

Points on this clone: The CDR3 end is not reached by the read, which stops 3 residues before it; the germline J gene fills it in. The chain has TRBV10-1 and TRBJ1-1, with TRBD1 as a possible D gene (6 bases). V was pared by 0 bases and J by 4 bases, with 12 bases between. Germline V CDR1 and CDR2: WNHNN, SYGVQD (reference sequence). CDR3 length: 15 residues. The CDR3 DNA, read in part, is TGCGCCAGCAGTGAGTCTACAGGGAGGAGCACTGAA. It specifies CASSESTGRSTE. The whole CDR3 protein is CASSESTGRSTEAFF.

As to this clone: Read data end 3 residues before the CDR3 end; the end is taken from the germline J gene. V is TRBV5-1 and J is TRBJ2-7; a possible D gene is TRBD1 (5 bases). The length of the CDR3 is 13 residues. Looked up from germline, CDR1 is SGHRS and CDR2 is YFSETQ. V was cut by 0 bases and J by 2 bases, with 6 bases left in between. CDR3 protein: CASSLGGPYEQYF. The sequenced CDR3 bases are TGCGCCAGCAGCTTGGGGGGCCCCTACGAG.

As concerns this clone: The CDR3 end lies 3 residues beyond the end of the read and is filled in from the germline J gene. J is TRBJ2-3 and V is TRBV5-5; 7 bases are shared with TRBD1. This CDR3 has 13 amino acids. Looked up from germline, CDR1 is SGHKS and CDR2 is YYEKEE (reference sequence). The covered CDR3 bases are TGTGCCAGCAGCTTAGACAGGGAACAGCCG. This codes for CASSLDREQP. The full CDR3 protein reads CASSLDREQPQYF.

Comments on this clone: The read ends 3 residues early relative to the CDR3; the germline J gene fills the gap. This chain links TRBV7-9 with TRBJ1-2; no firm D call. CDR3 size: 15 residues. From germline, CDR1 is SEHNR and CDR2 FQNEAQ (reference sequence). CDR3 DNA, as far as it was read: TGTGCCAGCAGCTTGGCCGCGGGGTCCCAAGATACC. It specifies CASSLAAGSQDT. The whole CDR3 sequence reads CASSLAAGSQDTYTF.

Worth noting for this clone: The read finishes 3 residues shy of the CDR3 end, and the germline J gene is used to complete it. The same CDR3 is also encoded by other DNA sequences in this sample. The rearrangement joins TRBV19 to TRBJ1-4, with D possibly TRBD1 on 5 matching bases. V was cut by 6 bases and J by 5 bases, with 13 bases left in between. There are 14 residues in the CDR3. The V gene's germline CDR1 is LNHDA and CDR2 SQIVND (reference sequence). The CDR3 DNA, read in part, is TGTGCCAGTAGCCCGCGGGGGAGGAATGAAAAA. Protein product: CASSPRGRNEK. The complete CDR3 reads CASSPRGRNEKLFF.

As to this clone: The CDR3 end is not reached by the read, which stops 3 residues before it; the germline J gene fills it in. This sequence joins TRBV19 and TRBJ2-7; weak D call: TRBD1 (6 bases). Germline V gives CDR1 LNHDA, CDR2 SQIVND (reference sequence). The CDR3 spans 13 residues. Trimming stripped 6 bases from V and 5 bases from J, with 14 bases between. CDR3 DNA, as far as it was read: TGTGCCAGTAGACCACCACAGGGAAACGAG. Translated, it gives CASRPPQGNE. From start to end, the CDR3 is CASRPPQGNEQYF.

Turning to this clone: The read terminates 3 residues ahead of where the CDR3 ends, so the germline J gene completes it. The rearrangement uses TRBV18 and TRBJ1-1, with D unclear. Between the trimmed V and J ends, which lost 6 bases and 2 bases, there was a span of 16 bases. CDR1 and CDR2 (germline): KGHSH, LQKENI. The CDR3 has 15 amino acids. CDR3 sequence: CASSTESGLNTEAFF. The covered CDR3 bases are TGTGCCAGCTCTACCGAATCAGGCCTAAACACTGAA.

On this clone: Sequencing ends 3 residues short of the CDR3 end; the germline J gene provides the rest. V usage is TRBV29-1 and J usage is TRBJ2-3; weak D call: TRBD2 (6 bases). The V gene lost 0 bases and the J gene lost 1 base, with 8 bases spanning the gap. The CDR3 totals 14 residues. Germline lookup yields CDR1 SQVTM and CDR2 ANQGSEA. The CDR3 sequence: CSVEESGGTDTQYF. CDR3 DNA, as far as it was read: TGCAGCGTTGAAGAGTCGGGGGGCACAGATACG.

About this clone: The DNA ends 3 residues before the CDR3 does, and the rest of the CDR3 is filled in from the germline J gene. The J gene is TRBJ1-1, the V gene TRBV19, with TRBD1 identical over 7 bases. This CDR3 is 12 amino acids long. Trimming cost V 6 bases and J 5 bases; bases outside gene matches: 3. The germline CDR1 and CDR2 sequences are LNHDA and SQIVND (reference sequence). The part of the CDR3 DNA that was read is TGTGCCAGTAGGCAGGGGGGAACTGAA. Translating it yields CASRQGGTE. The entire CDR3 protein is CASRQGGTEAFF.